A single sample is the source of the 3 T cell receptor beta chains below, sequenced in a study of CD8 T cells in ankylosing spondylitis (dated by TCRdb to between 2016 and 2019). The library was generated by 5' RACE. The reads were generated on an Illumina HiSeq 2500. The public sequencing data were trimmed at Q25 with fastp and processed into clonotypes with MiXCR by TCRdb, which kept only in-frame beta chains. Each entry is one CDR3 protein sequence, shown with its most common DNA and genes. For this sample the table gives 250,000 to 300,000 distinct CDR3 sequences, of which 20% were detected only once. Roughly 8% of the sample comes from the top ten. Sequences were obtained from blood, either unsorted or a sorted T cell fraction (not recorded which). The origin of the receptors is a male donor with ankylosing spondylitis or in good health (not recorded which).

Concerning this clonotype: A much larger clone sits a single nucleotide away, making a read error possible. The chain uses TRBV18 and TRBJ2-2; D unclear. This CDR3 spans 13 amino acids. The germline gives CDR1 KGHSH, CDR2 LQKENI. The CDR3: CANSPSNTGELFF. CDR3 DNA sequence: TGTGCCAACTCACCCTCGAACACCGGGGAGCTGTTTTTT.

This clonotype came up a few times. The rearrangement uses TRBV27 and TRBJ1-4, with 9 nucleotides matching TRBD1. Germline loops: CDR1 MNHEY, CDR2 SMNVEV (reference sequence). Trimming cost V 6 bases and J 5 bases; bases outside gene matches: 7. CDR3 size: 15 residues. CDR3 in DNA: TGTGCCAGCAGAGGGACAGGGCTTGGGAATGAAAAACTGTTTTTT. Protein: CASRGTGLGNEKLFF.

This rearrangement joins TRBV7-3 to TRBJ2-2; D not certain. Trimming took off 5 bases at V and 3 bases at J, with 7 bases between the two ends. CDR1 and CDR2 (germline): SGHTA, FQGTGA. This CDR3 region has 13 residues. This CDR3 reads CASSGMDTGELFF. The CDR3 DNA reads as TGTGCCAGCAGCGGGATGGACACCGGGGAGCTGTTTTTT.